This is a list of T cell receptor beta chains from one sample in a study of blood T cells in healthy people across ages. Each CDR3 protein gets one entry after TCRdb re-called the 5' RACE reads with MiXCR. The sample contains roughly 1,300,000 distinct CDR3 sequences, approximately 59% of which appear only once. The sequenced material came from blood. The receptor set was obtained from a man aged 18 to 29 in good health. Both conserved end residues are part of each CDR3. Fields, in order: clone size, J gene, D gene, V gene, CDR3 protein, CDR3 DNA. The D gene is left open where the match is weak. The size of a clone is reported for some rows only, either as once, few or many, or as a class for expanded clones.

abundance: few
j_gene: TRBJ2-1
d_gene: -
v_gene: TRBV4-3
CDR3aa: CASSQSQGYYNEQFF
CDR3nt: TGCGCCAGCAGCCAATCCCAGGGATACTACAATGAGCAGTTCTTC

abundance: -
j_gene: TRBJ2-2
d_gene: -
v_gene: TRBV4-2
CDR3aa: CASSQKEQGLTGELFF
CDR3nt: TGTGCCAGCAGCCAAAAGGAACAGGGCTTAACCGGGGAGCTGTTTTTT

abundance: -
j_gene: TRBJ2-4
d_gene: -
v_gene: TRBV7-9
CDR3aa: CDSSLSPTVQYF
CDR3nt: TGTGACAGCAGCTTAAGTCCAACGGTGCAGTACTTC

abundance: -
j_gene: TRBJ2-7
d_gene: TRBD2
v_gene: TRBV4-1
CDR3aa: CASSQILAGTPSEQYF
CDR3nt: TGCGCCAGCAGCCAAATACTAGCGGGTACCCCCTCCGAGCAGTACTTC

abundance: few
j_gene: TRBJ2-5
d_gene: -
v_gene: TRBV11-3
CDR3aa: CASSLSDLGEQYF
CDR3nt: TGTGCCAGCAGCTTAAGTGACCTAGGGGAGCAGTACTTC

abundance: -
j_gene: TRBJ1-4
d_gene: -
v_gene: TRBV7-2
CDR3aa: CASSSDGRRATNEKLFF
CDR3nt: TGTGCCAGCAGCAGCGACGGACGGCGGGCAACTAATGAAAAACTGTTTTTT

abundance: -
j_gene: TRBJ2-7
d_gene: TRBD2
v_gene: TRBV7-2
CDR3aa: CASSSGLAGTEQYF
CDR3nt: TGCGCCAGCAGCTCGGGACTAGCGGGTACCGAGCAGTACTTC

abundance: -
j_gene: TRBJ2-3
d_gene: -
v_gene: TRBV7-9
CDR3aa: CASSSPTGTDAQYF
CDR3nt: TGTGCCAGCAGCTCTCCGACTGGCACAGATGCGCAGTATTTT

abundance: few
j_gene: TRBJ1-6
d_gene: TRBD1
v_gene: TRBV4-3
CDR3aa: CASSHPAGQGSYNSPLHF
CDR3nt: TGCGCCAGCAGCCACCCAGCGGGACAGGGTTCCTATAATTCACCCCTCCACTTT

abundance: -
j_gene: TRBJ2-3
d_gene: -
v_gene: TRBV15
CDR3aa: CATSRLRSADTQYF
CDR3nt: TGTGCCACCAGCAGGCTGAGGTCTGCAGATACGCAGTATTTT